The TCR beta chain under discussion was sequenced for a study of CD39 and CD103 CD8 tumor-infiltrating T cells. Here immunoSEQ multiplex PCR was the method, and the copy in TCRdb shows in-frame clones only, minus some. The sample includes 2,500 to 3,000 clones, under 90% of them seen just once. The origin of this receptor is a human donor with head and neck squamous cell carcinoma. The source material was CD39- CD103- CD8+ T cells sorted from the tumor. Sample subset: CD103-CD39- double-negative CD45RA- CD8 T cells.

CDR3 protein: CASSSRTGASTEAFF. The CDR3, as DNA: TGTGCCAGCAGTTCCAGGACAGGGGCTTCCACTGAAGCTTTCTTT. The chain joins TRBV6-5 to TRBJ1-1, with 9 bases lining up with TRBD1. The CDR3 spans 15 residues. V trimming: 4 bases; J trimming: 4 bases; junction bases outside the gene matches: 7. Germline V gene sequence: CDR1 MNHEY, CDR2 SVGAGI.